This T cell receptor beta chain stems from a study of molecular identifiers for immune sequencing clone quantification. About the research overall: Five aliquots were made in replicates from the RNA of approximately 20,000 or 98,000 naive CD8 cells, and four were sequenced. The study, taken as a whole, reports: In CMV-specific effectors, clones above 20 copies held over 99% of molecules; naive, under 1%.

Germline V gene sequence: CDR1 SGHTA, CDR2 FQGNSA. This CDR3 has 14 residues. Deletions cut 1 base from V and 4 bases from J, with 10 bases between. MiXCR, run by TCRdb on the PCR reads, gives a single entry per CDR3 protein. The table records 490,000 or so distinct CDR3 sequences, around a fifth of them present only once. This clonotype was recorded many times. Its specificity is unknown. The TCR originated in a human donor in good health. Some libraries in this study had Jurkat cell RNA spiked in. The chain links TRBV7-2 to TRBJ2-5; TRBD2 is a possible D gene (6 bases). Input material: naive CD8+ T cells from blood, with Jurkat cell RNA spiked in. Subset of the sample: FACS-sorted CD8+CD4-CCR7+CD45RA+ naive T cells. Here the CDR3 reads CASSLVLGGETQYF. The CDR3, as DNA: TGTGCCAGCAGCTTAGTGCTGGGAGGAGAGACCCAGTACTTC. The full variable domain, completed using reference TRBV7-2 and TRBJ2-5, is GAGVSQSPSNKVTEKGKDVELRCDPISGHTALYWYRQSLGQGLEFLIYFQGNSAPDKSGLPSDRFSAERTGGSVSTLTIQRTQQEDSAVYLCASSLVLGGETQYFGPGTRLLVL.